This TCR beta chain was documented in a study of cytomegalovirus exposure and HLA in healthy donors. General observations from the study: Donor immune exposure was known only as CMV serostatus. Later analysis indicated greater clonal expansion among HLA-associated TCR beta chains than among equally common other chains.

Researchers ran the PCR with 60 Vbeta and 13 Jbeta primers. Profiled with immunoSEQ multiplex PCR; TCRdb holds only in-frame clones, not every one. The sample lists some 110,000 clones; roughly three quarters were seen once. V lost 0 bases and J 1 base, leaving 7 bases between the germline ends. CDR1 SGDLS and CDR2 YYNGEE come from the germline V gene. The CDR3 sequence is 15 residues long. This clone was counted a single time. What it recognizes is unknown. V gene TRBV9 combines with J gene TRBJ2-2, with a weak D call TRBD1 (6 bases). The receptor was isolated from a woman younger than 35 in good health and CMV-seropositive. The specimen was PBMCs. Here the CDR3 reads CASSVVDRNTGELFF. CDR3 coding DNA: TGTGCCAGCAGCGTAGTGGACAGGAACACCGGGGAGCTGTTTTTT.